This T cell receptor (beta chain) was captured in a study of tissue T cells after allogeneic stem cell transplantation. For the study at large: Graft-versus-host disease patients received grafts, four unmodified and three CD34-selected to deplete T cells. Every graft-versus-host disease patient had gastrointestinal disease and got several lines of graft-versus-host disease therapy. Smaller viable blood or marrow samples skipped sorting for direct DNA extraction. Study observations and caveats: In patients and mice, blood and spleen missed much of tissue repertoire.

V dropped 2 bases and J dropped 0 bases, with 17 bases sitting between them. This CDR3 spans 17 amino acids. Germline CDR1 SGHKS, CDR2 YYEKEE (reference sequence). On this clone: The antigen is unknown.

The repertoire was sequenced with immunoSEQ multiplex PCR; TCRdb's copy has only in-frame clones and lacks some. The sample consists of over 25,000 clones, 65% to 90% of them appearing once. The chain has TRBV5-5 and TRBJ1-1; D not certain. Sequenced material: blood, taken before transplantation. The clonotype originates from a woman aged 18-55 years who later had graft-versus-host disease after an allogeneic stem cell transplant. The CDR3 protein is CASSFGRIELMNTEAFF. In DNA form, the CDR3 reads TGTGCCAGCAGCTTTGGCCGGATCGAGTTAATGAACACTGAAGCTTTCTTT.